This T cell receptor beta chain was retrieved from a study of blood T cell repertoires in COVID-19. Method: immunoSEQ multiplex PCR; TCRdb's copy keeps in-frame clones and lacks some. The data show under 300,000 clones, over 80% seen once. As regards this clone: At one boundary the junction diverges from the germline segment, which might be a read error.

The CDR3 totals 14 residues. The germline CDR1 and CDR2 sequences are SSHAT and FNYEAQ (reference sequence). Sequencing was carried out using PBMCs or T cells enriched from blood (not recorded which). V is TRBV7-7 and J is TRBJ1-5; D is perhaps TRBD1 (6 bases). The clonotype was recovered from a woman under 30 who had recovered from COVID-19. The CDR3 spells CASSLNRDKESQHF. DNA of the CDR3: TGTGCTAGCAGCCTGAACAGGGACAAAGAGTCCCAGCATTTT.